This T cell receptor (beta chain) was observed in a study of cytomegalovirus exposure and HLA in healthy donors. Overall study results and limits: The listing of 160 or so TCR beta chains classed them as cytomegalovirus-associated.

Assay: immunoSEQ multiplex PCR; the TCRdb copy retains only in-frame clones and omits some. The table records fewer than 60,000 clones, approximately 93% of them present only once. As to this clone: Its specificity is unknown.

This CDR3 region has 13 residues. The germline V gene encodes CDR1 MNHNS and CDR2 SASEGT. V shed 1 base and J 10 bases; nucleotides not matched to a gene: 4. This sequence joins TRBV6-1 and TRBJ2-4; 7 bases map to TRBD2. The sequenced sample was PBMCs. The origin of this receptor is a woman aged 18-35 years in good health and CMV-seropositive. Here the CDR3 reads CASSEERGWIQYF. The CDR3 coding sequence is TGTGCCAGCAGTGAAGAGCGGGGTTGGATTCAGTACTTC.